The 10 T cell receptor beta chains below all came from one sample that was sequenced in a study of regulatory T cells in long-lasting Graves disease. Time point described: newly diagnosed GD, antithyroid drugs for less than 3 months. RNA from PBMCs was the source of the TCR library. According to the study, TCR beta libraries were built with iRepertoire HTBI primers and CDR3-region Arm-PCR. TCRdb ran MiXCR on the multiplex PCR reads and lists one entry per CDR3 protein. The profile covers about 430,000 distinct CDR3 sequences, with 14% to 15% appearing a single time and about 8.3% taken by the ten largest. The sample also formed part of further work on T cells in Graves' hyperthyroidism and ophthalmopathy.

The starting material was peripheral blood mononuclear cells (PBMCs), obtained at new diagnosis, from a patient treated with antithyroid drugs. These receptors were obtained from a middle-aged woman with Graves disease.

For the CDR3, the DNA is TGTGCCAGTAGTATTATGGTTTTTAGCAATCAGCCCCAGCATTTT. It yields the protein CASSIMVFSNQPQHF. V is TRBV19 and J is TRBJ1-5, with D unclear. V was clipped by 3 bases and J by 0 bases, with 9 bases between them. The germline V gene encodes CDR1 LNHDA and CDR2 SQIVND (reference sequence). This CDR3 has 15 residues.

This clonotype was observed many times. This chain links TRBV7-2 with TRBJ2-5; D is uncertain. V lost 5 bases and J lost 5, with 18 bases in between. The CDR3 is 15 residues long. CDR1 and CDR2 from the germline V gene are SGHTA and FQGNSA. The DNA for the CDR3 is TGTGCCAGCAGCCCTGGTTTCGGAGTCACGGAGACCCAGTACTTC. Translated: CASSPGFGVTETQYF.

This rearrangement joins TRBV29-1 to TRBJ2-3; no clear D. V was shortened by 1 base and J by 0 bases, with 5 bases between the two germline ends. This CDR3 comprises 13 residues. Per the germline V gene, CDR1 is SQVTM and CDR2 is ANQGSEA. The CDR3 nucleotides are TGCAGCGTTGAAGGGCTAAGCACAGATACGCAGTATTTT. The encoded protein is CSVEGLSTDTQYF.

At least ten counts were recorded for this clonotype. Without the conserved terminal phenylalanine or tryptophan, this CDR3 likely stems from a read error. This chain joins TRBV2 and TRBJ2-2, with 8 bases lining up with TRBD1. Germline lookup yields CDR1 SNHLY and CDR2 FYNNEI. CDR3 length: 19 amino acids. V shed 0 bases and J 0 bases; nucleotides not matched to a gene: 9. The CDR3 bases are TGTGCCAGCAGTGAAGCGCCTGGACAGGGCCCCGCGAACACCGGGGAGCTGTTTTGT. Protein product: CASSEAPGQGPANTGELFC.

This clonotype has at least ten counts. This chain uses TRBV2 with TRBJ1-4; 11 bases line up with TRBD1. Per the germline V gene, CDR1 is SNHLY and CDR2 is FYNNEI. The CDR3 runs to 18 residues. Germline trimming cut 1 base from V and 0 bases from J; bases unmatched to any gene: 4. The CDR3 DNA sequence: TGTGCCAGCAGTGAAGATGGGACAGGGGGAGCAACTAATGAAAAACTGTTTTTT. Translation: CASSEDGTGGATNEKLFF.

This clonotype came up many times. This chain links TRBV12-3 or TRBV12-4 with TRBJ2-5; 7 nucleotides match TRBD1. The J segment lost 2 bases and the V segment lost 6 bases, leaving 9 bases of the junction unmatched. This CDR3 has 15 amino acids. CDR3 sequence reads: CASSLTTTGQETQYF. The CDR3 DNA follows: TGTGCCAGCAGCCTAACCACGACAGGGCAAGAGACCCAGTACTTC.

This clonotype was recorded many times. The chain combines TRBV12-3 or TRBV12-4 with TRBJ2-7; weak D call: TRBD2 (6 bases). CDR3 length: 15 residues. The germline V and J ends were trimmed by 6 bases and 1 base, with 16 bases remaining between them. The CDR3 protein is CASRETLGGSYEQYF. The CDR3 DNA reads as TGTGCCAGCAGAGAGACCCTCGGGGGTTCCTACGAGCAGTACTTC.

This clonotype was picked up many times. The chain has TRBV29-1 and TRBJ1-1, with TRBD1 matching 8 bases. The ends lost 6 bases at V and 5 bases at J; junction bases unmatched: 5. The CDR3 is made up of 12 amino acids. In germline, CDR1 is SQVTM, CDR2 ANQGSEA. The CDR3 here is CSVRGPGTEAFF. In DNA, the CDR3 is TGCAGCGTCAGGGGGCCCGGAACTGAAGCTTTCTTT.

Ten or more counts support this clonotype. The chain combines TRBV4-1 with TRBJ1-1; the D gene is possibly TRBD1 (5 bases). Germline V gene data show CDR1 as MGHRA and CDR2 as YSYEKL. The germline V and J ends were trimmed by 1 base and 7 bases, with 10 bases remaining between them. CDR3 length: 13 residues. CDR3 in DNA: TGCGCCAGCAGCCAAGGTGACAGTTTTGAAGCTTTCTTT. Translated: CASSQGDSFEAFF.

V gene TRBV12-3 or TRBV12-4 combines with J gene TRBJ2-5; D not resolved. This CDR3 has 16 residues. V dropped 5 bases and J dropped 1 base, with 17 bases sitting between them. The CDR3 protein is CASSPDVEVGQETQYF. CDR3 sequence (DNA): TGTGCCAGCAGTCCCGATGTAGAGGTGGGCCAAGAGACCCAGTACTTC.